Below, 31 T cell receptor beta chains from the same sample are listed, as sequenced in a study of T-cell memory formation after mild COVID-19 listed by TCRdb under 2021. The method behind the library was 5' RACE. Sequenced on an Illumina NovaSeq 6000. Through fastp at Q25 and MiXCR, TCRdb rebuilt clones from the public reads, retaining in-frame beta chains. Rows merge per CDR3 protein into single entries with the most common DNA and genes. Recorded for this sample are roughly 80,000 distinct CDR3 sequences; roughly 25% of them occurred a single time. The ten largest clones take up 35% to 50% of the sample. Sequencing was carried out using PBMCs or a T cell subset sorted from them (not recorded which). These receptors were taken from a man aged 18 to 30 who had mild COVID-19 (a few samples of this study predate the infection). The sample titles of this study are shuffled in the database, so cell type and time point are left out; the donor was told from shared clones.

This clonotype was seen a few times. The J gene is TRBJ1-2, the V gene TRBV12-3 or TRBV12-4; D possibly corresponds to TRBD1 (6 bases). The CDR3 is made up of 15 amino acids. The germline V and J ends were trimmed by 6 bases and 5 bases, with 19 bases remaining between them. The CDR3 DNA reads as TGTGCCAGCAGACATGAGGGGGGCTCGGGATATGGCTACACCTTC. Translating gives CASRHEGGSGYGYTF.

This chain connects TRBV7-9 to TRBJ2-1; D is undetermined. Trimming took off 4 bases at V and 8 bases at J, with 21 bases between the two ends. Germline CDR1 and CDR2: SEHNR and FQNEAQ (reference sequence). The length of the CDR3 is 16 residues. The CDR3 DNA sequence: TGTGCCAGCAGCTCCTCTTTGGCAGGCGCCTGGCATGAGCAGTTCTTC. Amino acids: CASSSSLAGAWHEQFF.

The gene calls are TRBV11-2 and TRBJ1-4; possible D gene TRBD1, 6 bases. CDR1 is SGHAT, CDR2 FQNNGV, per germline. The CDR3 contains 12 residues. Trimming took off 0 bases at V and 13 bases at J, with 9 bases between the two ends. The DNA of the CDR3 is TGTGCCAGCAGCTTAGAAGGGGGAAGACTGTTTTTT. This encodes CASSLEGGRLFF.

V and J are TRBV16 and TRBJ1-4; tentative D call: TRBD1 (5 bases). The CDR3 totals 17 residues. Trimming left V 0 bases short and J 4 bases short, with 15 bases between. Germline V gives CDR1 KGHSY, CDR2 FQNENV. CDR3 in DNA: TGTGCCAGCAGCCAATCGAGGAGGGGCTGGGGTAATGAAAAACTGTTTTTT. This translates into CASSQSRRGWGNEKLFF.

The table lists this clonotype with a few counts. The chain employs TRBV19 and TRBJ2-7; D perhaps matches TRBD2 (6 bases). With 5 bases removed from V and 4 bases from J, the gap between germline ends came to 18 bases. CDR1 and CDR2 from the germline V gene are LNHDA and SQIVND (reference sequence). There are 15 residues in the CDR3. The CDR3, as DNA: TGTGCCAGTAGTCCCGCGGCGGGACGGATATACGAGCAGTACGTC. This gives the protein CASSPAAGRIYEQYV.

This clonotype was recorded at least ten times. One end of the junction does not line up with germline, which may come from a read error. The chain joins TRBV12-3 or TRBV12-4 to TRBJ2-5; D is ambiguous. This CDR3 has 12 amino acids. In nucleotides, the CDR3 is TGCGCCAGCAGCCCATCACAAGAGACCCAGTACTTC. Translating it yields CASSPSQETQYF.

This clonotype showed up just a few times. This CDR3 is CASSAPLAGVWETQYF. The DNA of the CDR3 is TGTGCCAGCAGCGCCCCGTTAGCGGGGGTATGGGAGACCCAGTACTTC. The V gene is TRBV7-6, the J gene TRBJ2-5, with 9 bases aligning to TRBD2. Trimming took 5 bases from V and 5 from J; bases not matched to a gene: 12. The CDR3 runs 16 residues. Germline assignment: CDR1 SGHVS and CDR2 FNYEAQ.

This clonotype was found a few times. The chain links TRBV7-9 to TRBJ2-1; D possibly corresponds to TRBD2 (6 bases). Per the germline V gene, CDR1 is SEHNR and CDR2 is FQNEAQ (reference sequence). With 3 bases removed from V and 0 bases from J, the gap between germline ends came to 6 bases. The CDR3 contains 14 residues. CDR3 DNA sequence: TGTGCCAGCAGCTTCGGGGGCTCCTACAATGAGCAGTTCTTC. Translated, it gives CASSFGGSYNEQFF.

CDR3 DNA: TGTGCCAGCAGTTACGAGCGCGAAGCTTTCTTT. Translating gives CASSYEREAFF. The V and J genes are TRBV6-5 and TRBJ1-1; no firm D call. Trimming removed 2 bases at V and 8 bases at J, with 6 bases between. Germline loops: CDR1 MNHEY, CDR2 SVGAGI. This CDR3 spans 11 amino acids.

The chain recombines TRBV9 with TRBJ2-7; 8 bases line up with TRBD1. The CDR3 has 13 amino acids. Germline-derived CDR1 and CDR2 are SGDLS and YYNGEE. V lost 4 bases and J lost 3; bases outside the gene matches: 3. Here the CDR3 reads CASSFGTGYEQYF. The CDR3 nucleotides are TGTGCCAGCAGCTTTGGGACAGGCTACGAGCAGTACTTC.

This clonotype appeared a few times. CDR3 protein: CASSPRDRTYEQYF. The CDR3 DNA follows: TGTGCCAGCAGCCCCAGGGACAGGACCTACGAGCAGTACTTC. The chain employs TRBV7-6 and TRBJ2-7, with 8 bases lining up with TRBD1. Trimming took 5 bases from V and 2 from J; bases not matched to a gene: 5. The germline CDR1 and CDR2 sequences are SGHVS and FNYEAQ. The CDR3 is made up of 14 amino acids.

V usage is TRBV15 and J usage is TRBJ2-4; tentatively, D is TRBD1 or TRBD2 (6 bases each). The CDR3 loop spans 18 amino acids. The germline CDR1 and CDR2 sequences are LNHNV and YYDKDF (reference sequence). V lost 0 bases and J lost 3, with 18 bases in between. CDR3 sequence reads: CATSRDQGLGGGKNIQYF. CDR3 nucleotides: TGTGCCACCAGCAGAGATCAGGGGTTGGGGGGAGGCAAAAACATTCAGTACTTC. Full variable domain (outside the CDR3, taken from reference TRBV15 and TRBJ2-4): DAMVIQNPRYQVTQFGKPVTLSCSQTLNHNVMYWYQQKSSQAPKLLFHYYDKDFNNEADTPDNFQSRRPNTSFCFLDIRSPGLGDTAMYLCATSRDQGLGGGKNIQYFGAGTRLSVL.

The V call is TRBV13, the J call TRBJ1-2; a weak D match, TRBD1 (5 bases). From germline, CDR1 is PRHDT and CDR2 FYEKMQ (reference sequence). Trimming removed 8 bases from V and 7 bases from J, with 14 bases in between. The CDR3 spans 12 residues. The CDR3 loop is CASGRVGTGYTF. Written as DNA, the CDR3 is TGTGCCAGCGGAAGGGTCGGGACTGGCTACACCTTC.

This clonotype was seen more than once but under ten times. The chain carries TRBV19 and TRBJ1-1; D not certain. The CDR3 is 15 residues long. Per the germline V gene, CDR1 is LNHDA and CDR2 is SQIVND (reference sequence). Trimming pared 6 bases from V and 1 base from J, leaving 15 bases between. CDR3: CASSNNLEGNTEAFF. The CDR3 region has the DNA TGTGCCAGTAGCAACAATCTCGAGGGGAACACTGAAGCTTTCTTT.

CDR3 DNA sequence: TGTGCCAGAATGGACCCTAGCAATCAGCCCCAGCATTTT. The encoded protein is CARMDPSNQPQHF. V usage is TRBV19 and J usage is TRBJ1-5, with D hard to call. The V and J ends lost 9 bases and 0 bases respectively, with 9 bases between them. Looked up from germline, CDR1 is LNHDA and CDR2 is SQIVND (reference sequence). The CDR3 is 13 residues long.

This clonotype was detected ten times or more. This rearrangement joins TRBV15 to TRBJ2-3; TRBD1 or TRBD2 may be the D gene (6 bases each). Trimming pared 1 base from V and 2 bases from J, leaving 16 bases between. CDR1 and CDR2 from the germline V gene are LNHNV and YYDKDF (reference sequence). This CDR3 is built from 17 residues. The CDR3 DNA reads TGTGCCACCAGCAGAGGGGGGAACGGGGGCCTCACAGATACGCAGTATTTT. It specifies CATSRGGNGGLTDTQYF.

This rearrangement joins TRBV11-2 to TRBJ2-7; D is ambiguous. Trimming cost V 2 bases and J 5 bases, with 4 bases left between them. This CDR3 region has 11 residues. Germline V CDR1 and CDR2: SGHAT, FQNNGV. The CDR3 is CASSLLNEQYV. CDR3 nucleotide sequence: TGTGCCAGCAGCTTACTAAACGAGCAGTACGTC.

This clonotype was recorded a few times. The chain recombines TRBV5-4 with TRBJ2-5; D is perhaps TRBD1 or TRBD2 (5 bases each). Trimming stripped 0 bases from V and 6 bases from J, with 15 bases between. This CDR3 region has 15 residues. CDR1 SGHNT and CDR2 YYREEE come from the germline V gene (reference sequence). CDR3 sequence reads: CASSLVPGDGKTQYF. As DNA, the CDR3 is TGTGCCAGCAGCTTGGTCCCCGGGGACGGAAAGACCCAGTACTTC.

The V gene is TRBV29-1, the J gene TRBJ2-7, with 8 bases matching TRBD1. With V trimmed by 2 bases and J by 2 bases, 2 bases remained unmatched. Per the germline V gene, CDR1 is SQVTM and CDR2 is ANQGSEA. CDR3 size: 13 residues. The CDR3 DNA reads as TGCAGCGTTGAAACAGGGGGTCCCTACGAGCAGTACTTC. This translates into CSVETGGPYEQYF.

This clonotype was picked up a small number of times. The CDR3 bases are TGTGCCAGCAGCGAGACAGGCCTGAACACCGGGGAGCTGTTTTTT. Amino acid sequence: CASSETGLNTGELFF. V is TRBV9 and J is TRBJ2-2, with a possible D match to TRBD1 (6 bases). Germline V CDR1 and CDR2: SGDLS, YYNGEE. V lost 3 bases to trimming and J lost 1 base, with 10 bases between them. CDR3 length: 15 residues.

The rearrangement links TRBV5-5 to TRBJ2-3; possible D gene TRBD1, 5 bases. This CDR3 is 14 amino acids long. CDR1 and CDR2 from the germline V gene are SGHKS and YYEKEE (reference sequence). V lost 4 bases to trimming and J lost 4 bases, with 13 bases between them. The CDR3 nucleotides read TGTGCCAGCAGCCCCTTTTGGGGCGCAGATACGCAGTATTTT. Amino acids: CASSPFWGADTQYF.

This clonotype was seen only a few times. V and J are TRBV11-2 and TRBJ2-4, with unresolved D. The CDR3 is 17 residues long. V was clipped by 0 bases and J by 5 bases, with 17 bases between them. The germline gives CDR1 SGHAT, CDR2 FQNNGV. CDR3 bases: TGTGCCAGCAGCTTAGATTCTCTGGACCGCCCGGAAAACATTCAGTACTTC. This gives the protein CASSLDSLDRPENIQYF.

The gene calls are TRBV5-5 and TRBJ1-1, with D perhaps matching TRBD1 (5 bases). Trimming stripped 3 bases from V and 2 bases from J, with 14 bases between. CDR1 is SGHKS, CDR2 YYEKEE, per germline (reference sequence). CDR3 length: 15 amino acids. The CDR3 sequence is CASSSGTGPNTEAFF. In DNA form, the CDR3 reads TGTGCCAGCAGCTCTGGGACCGGACCTAACACTGAAGCTTTCTTT.

The chain uses TRBV5-6 and TRBJ2-1; 7 nucleotides match TRBD2. This CDR3 comprises 15 residues. Per the germline V gene, CDR1 is SGHDT and CDR2 is YYEEEE. The V segment lost 4 bases and the J segment 2 bases; nucleotides outside the gene matches: 6. In nucleotides, the CDR3 is TGTGCCAGCAGCCTGACTAGCCGTCCCTACAATGAGCAGTTCTTC. It is translated as CASSLTSRPYNEQFF.

The V and J genes are TRBV11-2 and TRBJ1-2; D remains unclear. The CDR3 runs to 13 residues. The germline CDR1 and CDR2 sequences are SGHAT and FQNNGV. The germline V and J ends were trimmed by 5 bases and 4 bases, with 11 bases remaining between them. CDR3 sequence: CASSLLMTYGYTF. CDR3 nucleotide sequence: TGTGCCAGCAGCCTGCTTATGACCTATGGCTACACCTTC. The variable domain in full, completed from reference TRBV11-2 and TRBJ1-2, reads EAGVAQSPRYKIIEKRQSVAFWCNPISGHATLYWYQQILGQGPKLLIQFQNNGVVDDSQLPKDRFSAERLKGVDSTLKIQPAKLEDSAVYLCASSLLMTYGYTFGSGTRLTVV.

This chain links TRBV27 with TRBJ2-1; TRBD2 is a possible D gene (6 bases). Between the trimmed V and J ends, which lost 6 bases and 8 bases, there was a span of 23 bases. The CDR3 covers 16 residues. The germline V gene has CDR1 MNHEY and CDR2 SMNVEV (reference sequence). CDR3 sequence (DNA): TGTGCCAGCAGCCCGAAGCGGGCCAGCCTCGGCCATGAGCAGTTCTTC. It codes for CASSPKRASLGHEQFF.

This clonotype was counted ten times or more. The V and J genes are TRBV6-5 and TRBJ2-1; TRBD2 matches 10 bases. Per germline, CDR1 MNHEY and CDR2 SVGAGI. The CDR3 length is 14 residues. Germline trimming cut 5 bases from V and 6 bases from J; bases unmatched to any gene: 4. The CDR3 loop is CASSLAGAVNEQFF. The CDR3, as DNA: TGTGCCAGCAGTCTAGCGGGGGCGGTCAATGAGCAGTTCTTC.

The chain couples TRBV3-1 to TRBJ2-3; 8 bases match TRBD2. The junction had 1 base not matched to a gene; V was cut back by 3 bases and J by 5 bases. Germline V gene lookup returns CDR1 LGHDT and CDR2 YNNKEL (reference sequence). The CDR3 runs 13 residues. Here the CDR3 DNA reads TGTGCCAGCAGCCACGGGGGGGGAGATACGCAGTATTTT. Amino acid sequence: CASSHGGGDTQYF.

This clonotype was counted a few times. This rearrangement joins TRBV9 to TRBJ2-5, with D tentatively TRBD1 or TRBD2 (5 bases each). V was trimmed by 4 bases and J by 2 bases, leaving 12 bases between them. The CDR3 consists of 14 residues. The germline V gene has CDR1 SGDLS and CDR2 YYNGEE. The CDR3 here is CASSPRGRQETQYF. The CDR3 nucleotides read TGTGCCAGCAGCCCCCGGGGCCGACAAGAGACCCAGTACTTC.

V and J are TRBV2 and TRBJ2-7; perhaps TRBD1 as D (6 bases). CDR1 SNHLY and CDR2 FYNNEI come from the germline V gene. The CDR3 runs to 12 residues. V was cut by 11 bases and J by 4 bases, with 15 bases left in between. DNA of the CDR3: TGTGCCGGCGAAGACAGGCGGTACGAGCAGTACTTC. This encodes CAGEDRRYEQYF. Combining the CDR3 with reference TRBV2 and TRBJ2-7 gives the whole variable domain EPEVTQTPSHQVTQMGQEVILRCVPISNHLYFYWYRQILGQKVEFLVSFYNNEISEKSEIFDDQFSVERPDGSNFTLKIRSTKLEDSAMYFCAGEDRRYEQYFGPGTRLTVT.

This clonotype turned up a few times. V usage is TRBV7-9 and J usage is TRBJ1-6; D not certain. Looked up from germline, CDR1 is SEHNR and CDR2 is FQNEAQ (reference sequence). Trimming removed 5 bases from V and 11 bases from J, with 16 bases in between. The CDR3 totals 14 residues. CDR3 amino acids: CASSLDGRRAPLHF. The DNA of the CDR3 is TGTGCCAGCAGCCTAGATGGACGTCGGGCACCCCTCCACTTT. The full variable domain, with the rest looked up from reference TRBV7-9 and TRBJ1-6, is DTGVSQNPRHKITKRGQNVTFRCDPISEHNRLYWYRQTLGQGPEFLTYFQNEAQLEKSRLLSDRFSAERPKGSFSTLEIQRTEQGDSAMYLCASSLDGRRAPLHFGNGTRLTVT.